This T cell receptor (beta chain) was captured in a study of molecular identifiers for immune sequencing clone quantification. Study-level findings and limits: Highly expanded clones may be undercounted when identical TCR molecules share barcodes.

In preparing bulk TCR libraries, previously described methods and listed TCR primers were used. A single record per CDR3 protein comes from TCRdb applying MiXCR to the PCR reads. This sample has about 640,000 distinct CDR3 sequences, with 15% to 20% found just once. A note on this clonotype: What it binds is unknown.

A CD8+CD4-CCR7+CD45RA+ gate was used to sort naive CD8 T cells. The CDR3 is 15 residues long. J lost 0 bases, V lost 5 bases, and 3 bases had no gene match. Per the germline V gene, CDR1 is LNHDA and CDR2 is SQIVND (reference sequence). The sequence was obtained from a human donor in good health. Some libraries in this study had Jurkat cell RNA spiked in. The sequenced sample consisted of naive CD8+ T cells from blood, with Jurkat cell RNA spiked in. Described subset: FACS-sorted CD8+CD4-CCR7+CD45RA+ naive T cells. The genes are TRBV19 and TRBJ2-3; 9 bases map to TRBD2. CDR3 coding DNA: TGTGCCAGTAGTGAGCGGGGGGCGAGCACAGATACGCAGTATTTT. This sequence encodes CASSERGASTDTQYF.